This T cell receptor beta chain comes out of a study of blood T cell repertoires in COVID-19 (TCRdb year 2020). Study-wide context: Samples covering the acute and convalescent phases of COVID-19 were provided by collaborators in the United States, Italy and Spain. Subjects who had been exposed to COVID-19, were actively infected with it, or had recovered from it provided the deeply sampled blood TCRbeta repertoires that made up the dataset. Samples were obtained from the ongoing ImmuneRACE study (first 160 participants) and from some 1,300 subjects provided by 6 global collaborators. Where available, HLA class I and class II types were taken from metadata supplied by the sample provider and were not determined by assay-based typing. The material from the prospective study consisted of cDNA or gDNA derived from T cells, B-cell-depleted T cells, or PBMCs. A freely available public database, intended as a resource for researchers studying the immune response to SARS-CoV-2, is where the repertoires were released. A de-identified subject ID, COVID-19 status, age in years and sex were almost always included in the sample metadata.

This clone was observed a handful of times. Its antigen target is currently unknown. No much larger clonotype is one base removed from it; base qualities were not supplied. The investigation overall reported the following: The quantity of clinical and demographic metadata differed by source and by participant and was supplied without curation.

Each collaborating institution followed its own protocols to collect whole blood in K2EDTA tubes. For TCRbeta analysis, collaborators shipped samples in one of three forms: frozen whole blood, isolated PBMCs, or DNA extracted from either of those sample types. According to the germline V gene (reference sequence), CDR1 reads SGHNT and CDR2 reads YYREEE. Measured from the cysteine to the phenylalanine, the CDR3 is 13 residues long. CDR3 DNA is the only sequence kept; it has 39 bases, read in frame from the first base. Between the V and J ends, shortened by 2 bases and 2 bases respectively, the junction contains 7 bases. The immunoSEQ Assay, a bias-controlled multiplex PCR, was used to amplify TCRbeta CDR3 regions from genomic DNA. In the original analysis: Within the assay, amplification of reference gene primers was used to estimate how many nucleated cells each sample contained. To quantify the absolute abundance of each unique TCRbeta CDR3 rearrangement, sequence reads were collapsed and filtered. For each sample, productive Simpson clonality was calculated by taking the square root of Simpson's diversity index across productive rearrangements. TCRdb's version of the immuneACCESS table is confined to in-frame rearrangements and falls short of the full clone set. An unresolved V gene accounts for under half of the shortfall where checked; the remainder is of unknown origin. V and J calls and clone size are as listed in that table; D and trimming were resolved from the DNA. The sample table lists 150,000 to 200,000 clones, over 75% of them with a count of one. Of the sample, around 2.8% is held by the ten largest clones.

Recombination joined TRBV5-4 with TRBJ1-2, with no confidently assigned D gene. Input material: peripheral blood. The sequence derives from a woman aged 80 or over with active or convalescent COVID-19. The DNA reads TGTGCCAGCAGCTTTGCCAGAAACTATGGCTACACCTTC. Translation gives CASSFARNYGYTF.